This TCR beta chain originates from a study of shared clonotypes between healthy human individuals. As for the study in general: The study used three CD4 naive, three CD4 memory, two CD8 naive and one CD8 memory plate per donor.

Germline V gene lookup returns CDR1 LNHNV and CDR2 YYDKDF (reference sequence). The trim removed 1 base at V and 5 bases at J, leaving 5 bases unmatched. CDR3 length: 15 amino acids. Libraries were prepared by immunoSEQ multiplex PCR; TCRdb keeps only in-frame clonotypes and omits some of them. Among 2 million to 2.5 million clones, around 90% were seen once, and the ten largest hold more than 0.35%. Division of CD4+ cells produced a CD45RA+ naive subset and a CD45RA-negative memory subset. This clonotype was obtained from a man aged 18 to 29 in good health. Some clones in this sample may be carry-over from other donors' samples. The V call is TRBV15, the J call TRBJ2-1; 7 bases align to TRBD2. Sequencing input: naive CD4+ T cells from PBMCs. This sample's subset: CD45RA+ positively selected. CDR3 nucleotides: TGTGCCACCAGCAGAGTGGCTAGCGGACACAATGAGCAGTTCTTC. Amino acids: CATSRVASGHNEQFF. The variable domain in full, completed from reference TRBV15 and TRBJ2-1, reads DAMVIQNPRYQVTQFGKPVTLSCSQTLNHNVMYWYQQKSSQAPKLLFHYYDKDFNNEADTPDNFQSRRPNTSFCFLDIRSPGLGDTAMYLCATSRVASGHNEQFFGPGTRLTVL.